Each of the 4 T cell receptor beta chains below was sequenced from the same sample in a study of cytotoxic CD8 clonotypes in ibrutinib-treated CLL. Method: immunoSEQ multiplex PCR; TCRdb's copy keeps in-frame clones and lacks some. This table has around 140,000 clones, approximately 80% appearing once. Sequencing used PBMCs, obtained after 12 months of ibrutinib treatment. Receptors were obtained from a human donor with chronic lymphocytic leukemia.

The chain uses TRBV28 and TRBJ1-1; 11 positions agree with TRBD1. This CDR3 comprises 14 residues. Germline loops: CDR1 MDHEN, CDR2 SYDVKM. Unmatched junction bases numbered 7, after V lost 2 bases and J lost 11 bases. CDR3 in amino acids: CASSLTGTGGSAFF. The CDR3 DNA follows: TGTGCCAGCAGTTTAACCGGGACAGGGGGTTCGGCTTTCTTT.

The chain couples TRBV10-3 to TRBJ1-4; the match to TRBD1 covers 9 bases. The length of the CDR3 is 14 residues. Germline V CDR1 and CDR2: ENHRY, SYGVKD. With V trimmed by 7 bases and J by 8 bases, 8 bases remained unmatched. The CDR3 DNA reads TGTGCCATCAAGGGGGACAGGGCCGGGGAAAAACTGTTTTTT. As protein: CAIKGDRAGEKLFF.

V and J are TRBV19 and TRBJ1-5, with D perhaps TRBD1 (6 bases). The V and J ends lost 5 bases and 2 bases respectively, with 13 bases between them. Germline CDR1 is LNHDA and CDR2 is SQIVND (reference sequence). CDR3 length: 15 amino acids. DNA for the CDR3: TGTGCCAGTAGTGATACAGGGTCCGGCAATCAGCCCCAGCATTTT. It translates to CASSDTGSGNQPQHF.

There are a few counts of this clone. V and J are TRBV9 and TRBJ2-1; 7 nucleotides line up with TRBD1. The CDR3 consists of 20 residues. V lost 0 bases, J lost 4 bases, and 19 bases stayed unmatched. Looked up from germline, CDR1 is SGDLS and CDR2 is YYNGEE. The DNA of the CDR3 is TGTGCCAGCAGCGTAGAGGGACAGACTTACCCACGGAGACAATACAATGAGCAGTTCTTC. Translating it yields CASSVEGQTYPRRQYNEQFF.